This T cell receptor (beta chain) was identified in a study of blood T cell repertoires in COVID-19. About the research overall: Acute and convalescent COVID-19 samples came from the United States, Italy and Spain. From T cells, B-cell-depleted T cells, or PBMCs came the material, which was cDNA or gDNA.

Germline CDR1 is KGHSH and CDR2 is LQKENI. The ends lost 3 bases at V and 3 bases at J; junction bases unmatched: 1. This CDR3 has 14 amino acids. Per the original data handling: For nucleated cells, counts were estimated from reference gene primer amplification. Measured with immunoSEQ multiplex PCR; TCRdb has only the in-frame clones, and not every one. D and trimming were read from the DNA, whereas the V and J calls and clone size are those reported in that table. Here the sample spans approximately 210,000 clones, less than 85% being singletons. The V call is TRBV18, the J call TRBJ1-1, with 10 bases fitting TRBD1. This TCR came from a woman in her sixties or seventies with active or convalescent COVID-19. The material sequenced was peripheral blood. The CDR3 DNA reads as TGTGCCAGCTCACCGGGACAGGGGTACACTGAAGCTTTCTTT. Translation: CASSPGQGYTEAFF.